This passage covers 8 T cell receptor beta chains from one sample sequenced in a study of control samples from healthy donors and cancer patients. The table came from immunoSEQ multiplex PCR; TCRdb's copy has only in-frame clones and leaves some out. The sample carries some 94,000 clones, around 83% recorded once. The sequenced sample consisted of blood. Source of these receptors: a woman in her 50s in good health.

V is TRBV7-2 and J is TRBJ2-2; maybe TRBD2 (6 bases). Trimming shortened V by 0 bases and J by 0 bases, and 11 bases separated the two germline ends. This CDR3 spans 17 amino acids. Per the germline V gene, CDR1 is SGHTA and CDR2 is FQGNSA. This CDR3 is CASSLARGNANTGELFF. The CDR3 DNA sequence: TGTGCCAGCAGCTTAGCCCGGGGGAACGCGAACACCGGGGAGCTGTTTTTT.

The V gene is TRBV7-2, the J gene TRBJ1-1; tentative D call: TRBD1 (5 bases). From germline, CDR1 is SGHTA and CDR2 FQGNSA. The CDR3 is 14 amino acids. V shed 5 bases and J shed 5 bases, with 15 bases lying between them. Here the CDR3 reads CASSPRAGWTEAFF. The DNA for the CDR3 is TGTGCCAGCAGCCCCCGGGCAGGGTGGACTGAAGCTTTCTTT.

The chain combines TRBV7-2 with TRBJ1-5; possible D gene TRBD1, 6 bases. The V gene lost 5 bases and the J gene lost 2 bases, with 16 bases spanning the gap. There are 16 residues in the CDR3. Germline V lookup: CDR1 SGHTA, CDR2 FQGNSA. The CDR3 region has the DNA TGTGCCAGCAGCCATGGGGGACATAAGGGCAATCAGCCCCAGCATTTT. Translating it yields CASSHGGHKGNQPQHF.

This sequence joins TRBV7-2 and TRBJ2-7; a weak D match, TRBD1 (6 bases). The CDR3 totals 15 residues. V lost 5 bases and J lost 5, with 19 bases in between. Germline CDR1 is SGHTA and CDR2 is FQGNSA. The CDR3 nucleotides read TGTGCCAGCAGCCGTCTAACAGGGAAGAGGGACGAGCAGTACTTC. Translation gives CASSRLTGKRDEQYF.

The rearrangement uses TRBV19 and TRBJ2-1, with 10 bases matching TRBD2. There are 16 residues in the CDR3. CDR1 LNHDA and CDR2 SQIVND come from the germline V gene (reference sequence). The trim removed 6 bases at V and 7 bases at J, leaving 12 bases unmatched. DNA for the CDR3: TGTGCCAGTAGCCGACCTCCGACTAGCGGGTGGAATGAGCAGTTCTTC. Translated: CASSRPPTSGWNEQFF.

CDR3 DNA sequence: TGCGCCAGCCGGGTCCCCACCGGGAATTCACCCCTCCACTTT. Translation: CASRVPTGNSPLHF. This chain joins TRBV4-1 and TRBJ1-6; no clear D gene. V dropped 8 bases and J dropped 7 bases, with 15 bases sitting between them. This CDR3 region has 14 residues. Looked up from germline, CDR1 is MGHRA and CDR2 is YSYEKL.

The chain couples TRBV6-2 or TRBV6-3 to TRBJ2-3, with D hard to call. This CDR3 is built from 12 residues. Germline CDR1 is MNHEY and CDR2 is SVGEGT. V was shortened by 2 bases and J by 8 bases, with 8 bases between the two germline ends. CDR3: CASSYLRSTQYF. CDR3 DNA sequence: TGTGCCAGCAGTTACCTGAGGAGTACGCAGTATTTT.

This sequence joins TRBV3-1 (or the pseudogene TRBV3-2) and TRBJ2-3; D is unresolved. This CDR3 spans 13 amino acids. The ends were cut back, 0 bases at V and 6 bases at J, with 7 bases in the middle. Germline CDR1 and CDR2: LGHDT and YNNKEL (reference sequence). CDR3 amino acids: CASSQDFADTQYF. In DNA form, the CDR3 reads TGTGCCAGCAGCCAAGATTTTGCGGATACGCAGTATTTT.